The T cell receptor beta chain described here comes from a study of T cells in Graves' hyperthyroidism and ophthalmopathy. Study-wide points: For ophthalmopathy, model prediction preceded onset by a median about six months. In blood, most of the thyroid clonotypes expanded above 0.001 were also present. Ophthalmopathy cases were set apart from stable hyperthyroidism by a 13 V-J model.

Amplified TCR beta CDR3 regions came from RNA transcripts. First-round RT-PCR with HTBI primers amplified the TCR CDR3 region. MiXCR, run by TCRdb on the multiplex PCR reads, gives a single entry per CDR3 protein. This table has roughly 580,000 distinct CDR3 sequences, around 42% appearing once. The length of the CDR3 is 15 residues. Trimming pared 0 bases from V and 6 bases from J, leaving 18 bases between. In germline, CDR1 is DFQATT, CDR2 SNEGSKA (reference sequence). An absence of ophthalmopathy progression within 18 months meant stable Graves' hyperthyroidism. The sample holds a few counts of this clonotype. Antigen specificity is unknown.

The receptor was isolated from a woman under 30 with Graves' hyperthyroidism. The rearrangement joins TRBV20-1 to TRBJ2-7, with D perhaps matching TRBD2 (5 bases). The sample was peripheral blood or thyroid tissue (not recorded which). Written as DNA, the CDR3 is TGCAGTGCTAGAGATCGTGGAGGTTTCCCTGGCGAGCAGTACTTC. As protein: CSARDRGGFPGEQYF.